This T cell receptor beta chain is from a study of cytotoxic CD8 clonotypes in ibrutinib-treated CLL. Here immunoSEQ multiplex PCR was the method, and the copy in TCRdb shows in-frame clones only, minus some. Of 190,000 or so clones detected, 55% to 85% appear once; the ten largest clones hold roughly an eighth. This CDR3 has 13 amino acids. The ends were cut back, 2 bases at V and 7 bases at J, with 12 bases in the middle. Germline CDR1 reads SGHRS; CDR2 reads YFSETQ. The sequenced sample was PBMCs, obtained after 24 months of ibrutinib treatment. The chain combines TRBV5-1 with TRBJ1-2; D unresolved. This sequence was found in a human donor with chronic lymphocytic leukemia. DNA for the CDR3: TGCGCCAGCAGCTTTGTGGAACGGGTTGGCTACACCTTC. Its protein is CASSFVERVGYTF. Filled out from reference TRBV5-1 and TRBJ1-2, the complete variable domain reads KAGVTQTPRYLIKTRGQQVTLSCSPISGHRSVSWYQQTPGQGLQFLFEYFSETQRNKGNFPGRFSGRQFSNSRSEMNVSTLELGDSALYLCASSFVERVGYTFGSGTRLTVV.